This T cell receptor (beta chain) appears in the sequencing data of a study of PD-L1 blockade in urothelial cancer (dated by TCRdb to 2016 to 2017). With regard to the full study: All patients started therapy in the mid-2010s and received atezolizumab 1,200 mg intravenously every 3 weeks. The study was an exploratory multi-omic analysis of somatic, immune and clinical correlates of response to PD-L1 blockade with atezolizumab in urothelial cancer. Progression-free survival longer than 6 months counted as durable clinical benefit, and TCR features were additionally tested against both progression-free and overall survival. About 90% of the 29 patients were identified as males with urothelial cancer of bladder origin, and a prior smoking history was reported by 18 of 29 patients. In the same patients, pretreatment tumors underwent whole exome sequencing and RNA sequencing in addition to TCR sequencing. Pretreatment tumor samples, along with matched peripheral blood serially collected before and after atezolizumab treatment, were subjected to TCR sequencing. Durable clinical benefit was achieved by nine patients and was not achieved by 20 patients. Patients had an ECOG performance status of 0 or 1 and had received between 0 and 3 prior chemotherapy regimens. Blood samples were analyzed at two time points: 3 weeks after treatment start (second dose) and 6 weeks after treatment start. Blood samples gave median yields of around 150,000 T cells and 82,636 unique TCRs, along with a median clonality of about 0.084. Over 28 patients had pretreatment blood TCR-seq, around 24 had at least one posttreatment blood collection, and around 24 had tumor TCR-seq.

General conclusions and limits of the study: A pretreatment peripheral blood TCR clonality below the median was linked to improved progression-free and overall survival. Because the sample size was small (n ≈ 29) and many exploratory analyses were performed, the results are intended to be hypothesis-generating. At 3 weeks after the start of treatment, tumor-associated TCR clones in peripheral blood had expanded more in patients with durable benefit (n ≈ 22, p = 0.022).

To estimate absolute template abundance from read counts, synthetic TCR analog templates were spiked into each PCR. Using the immunoSEQ assay, TCRbeta CDR3 regions were amplified from genomic DNA with bias-controlled V and J gene primers. Rearranged TCRbeta segments were sequenced at approximately 20X coverage. Per the original workflow: Sequencing errors were corrected by clustering and CDR3s were annotated against IMGT to assign V, D and J genes. Out-of-frame and stop-codon sequences were excluded, and only productive TCRbeta rearrangements were used in downstream analyses. To compute clonality, Shannon entropy was normalized by the log of the number of unique productive sequences and then subtracted from one. Clones differing between time points or between blood and tumor were identified by Fisher's exact test with Benjamini-Hochberg correction at adjusted p below 0.01. As stored in TCRdb, this immuneACCESS dataset retains in-frame rearrangements with V and J assigned. A fraction of the clones does not appear; measured against another copy, unresolved V genes explain less than half of the discrepancy, and the remainder lacks a known reason. V and J calls and clone size come straight from that table; D and trimming were deduced from the DNA. The sample records fewer than 90,000 clones, approximately 90% of which are singletons. Jointly, the top ten make up around 0.87% of the sample.

The time point label corresponds to: peripheral blood 6 weeks after treatment start. A cohort of 25 to 30 patients with locally advanced or metastatic urothelial carcinoma, treated at Memorial Sloan Kettering on a trial protocol, was included. Peripheral blood mononuclear cells were collected pretreatment and during treatment, at between 1 and 8 total time points per patient. The Qiagen DNeasy Blood extraction kit was used to purify genomic DNA from total PBMCs and tumor samples. Collected pretreatment and during treatment, PBMCs were isolated and stored as previously described. With regard to this clone: What antigen it recognizes has not been identified. No base-level quality is on record; no much larger clone is a single base apart.

This receptor was obtained from a woman at least 80 years old with urothelial cancer. The sample here was PBMCs, taken around atezolizumab (anti-PD-L1) treatment.

The DNA is TGTGCCAGCAGTGACATAAGGGGCACTCGCTACGAGCAGTACTTC. It specifies CASSDIRGTRYEQYF. This receptor chain uses TRBV2 and TRBJ2-7; TRBD1 is a weak D gene call, 5 bases matching. CDR1 and CDR2 are read off the germline V gene as SNHLY and FYNNEI. V loses 3 bases of germline sequence and J loses 3 bases, and the interval between the two ends is 15 bases. The CDR3 spans 15 residues, from the cysteine through the phenylalanine. Only CDR3 DNA is held: 45 bases, read in frame from base 1.